This T cell receptor beta chain was documented in a study of blood T cell repertoires in COVID-19. Looking at the study overall: Spain, Italy and the United States supplied samples that represented acute and convalescent COVID-19.

Clones were read by immunoSEQ multiplex PCR, and TCRdb kept only the in-frame ones, dropping some. The sample shows about 180,000 clones, 86% of them seen only once. Trimming left V 3 bases short and J 9 bases short, with 14 bases between. The CDR3 extends over 14 amino acids. Germline CDR1 is KGHDR and CDR2 is SFDVKD. This receptor was taken from a man over 45 with active or convalescent COVID-19. The sequencing input was peripheral blood. This chain links TRBV24-1 with TRBJ1-5; TRBD1 might be the D (6 bases). The CDR3 is CATSDPEQGRPQHF. The DNA of the CDR3 is TGTGCCACCAGTGATCCAGAACAGGGTAGGCCCCAGCATTTT.